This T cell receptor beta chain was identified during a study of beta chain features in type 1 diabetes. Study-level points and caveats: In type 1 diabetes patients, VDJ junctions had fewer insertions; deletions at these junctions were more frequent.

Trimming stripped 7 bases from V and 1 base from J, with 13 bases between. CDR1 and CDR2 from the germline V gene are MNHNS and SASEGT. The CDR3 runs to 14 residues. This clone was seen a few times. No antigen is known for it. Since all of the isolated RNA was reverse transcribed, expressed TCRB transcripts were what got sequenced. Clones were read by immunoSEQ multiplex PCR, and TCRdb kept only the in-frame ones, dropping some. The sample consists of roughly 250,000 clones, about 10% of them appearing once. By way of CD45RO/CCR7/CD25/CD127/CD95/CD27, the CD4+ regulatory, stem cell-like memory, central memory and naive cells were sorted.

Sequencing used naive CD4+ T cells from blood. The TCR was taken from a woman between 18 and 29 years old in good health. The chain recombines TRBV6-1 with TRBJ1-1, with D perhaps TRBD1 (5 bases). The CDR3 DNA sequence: TGTGCCAGCATCCCAGATAGGGGGAACACTGAAGCTTTCTTT. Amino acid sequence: CASIPDRGNTEAFF.